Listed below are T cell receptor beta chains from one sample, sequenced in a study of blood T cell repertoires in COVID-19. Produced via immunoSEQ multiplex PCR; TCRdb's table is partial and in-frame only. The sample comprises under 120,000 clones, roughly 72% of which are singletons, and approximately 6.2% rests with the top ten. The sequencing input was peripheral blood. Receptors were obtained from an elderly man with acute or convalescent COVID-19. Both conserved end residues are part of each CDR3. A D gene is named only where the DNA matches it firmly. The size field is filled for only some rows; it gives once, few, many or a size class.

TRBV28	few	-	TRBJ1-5	CASSPAGSSNQPQHF	TGTGCCAGCAGCCCGGCCGGGTCTAGCAATCAGCCCCAGCATTTT
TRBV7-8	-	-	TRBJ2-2	CASSLRRDTGELFF	TGTGCCAGCAGCTTAAGGCGGGACACCGGGGAGCTGTTTTTT
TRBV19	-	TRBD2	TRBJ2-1	CASSSLAGGDEQFF	TGTGCCAGTAGTAGCCTAGCGGGAGGGGATGAGCAGTTCTTC
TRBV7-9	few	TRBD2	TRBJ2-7	CASSLTSVGEQYF	TGTGCCAGCAGCTTGACTAGCGTCGGCGAGCAGTACTTC
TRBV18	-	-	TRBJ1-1	CASSPRQGGIEAFF	TGTGCCAGCTCACCACGGCAGGGTGGTATTGAAGCTTTCTTT
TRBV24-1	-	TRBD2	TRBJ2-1	CATSDLLAGVFF	TGTGCCACCAGTGACTTACTAGCGGGAGTGTTCTTC
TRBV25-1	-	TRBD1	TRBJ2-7	CASTGQRYEQYF	TGTGCCAGCACGGGACAGCGCTACGAGCAGTACTTC
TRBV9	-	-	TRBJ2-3	CASSVRGAEEEDTQYF	TGTGCCAGCAGCGTACGGGGTGCGGAAGAGGAAGATACGCAGTATTTT
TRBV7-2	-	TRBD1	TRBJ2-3	CASIPDRMGNTQYF	TGTGCCAGCATCCCGGACAGGATGGGAAATACGCAGTATTTT
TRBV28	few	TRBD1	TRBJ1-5	CASSFLFGTDSNQPQHF	TGTGCCAGCAGTTTTTTGTTCGGGACAGATAGCAATCAGCCCCAGCATTTT
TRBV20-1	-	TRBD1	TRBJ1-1	CSASKGTGNTEAFF	TGCAGTGCTAGTAAGGGGACAGGGAACACTGAAGCTTTCTTT
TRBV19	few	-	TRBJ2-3	CATTETSILDTQYF	TGTGCCACAACGGAGACTAGTATCTTGGACACGCAGTATTTT
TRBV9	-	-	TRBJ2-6	CASSVDRGRGANVLTF	TGTGCCAGCAGCGTAGATAGGGGCCGTGGGGCCAACGTCCTGACTTTC
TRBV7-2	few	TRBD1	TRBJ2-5	CASSLSQGARETQYF	TGTGCCAGCAGCTTGTCCCAGGGGGCTAGGGAGACCCAGTACTTC
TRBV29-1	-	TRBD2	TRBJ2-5	CSVSPPRRGSVETQYF	TGCAGCGTCTCTCCTCCCCGTCGCGGGAGTGTGGAGACCCAGTACTTC
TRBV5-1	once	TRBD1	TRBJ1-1	CASSLQGAGNTEAFF	TGCGCCAGCAGCTTACAGGGGGCCGGGAACACTGAAGCTTTCTTT
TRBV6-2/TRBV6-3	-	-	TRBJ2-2	CASSYSSNTGELFF	TGTGCCAGCAGCTACTCGTCTAACACCGGGGAGCTGTTTTTT
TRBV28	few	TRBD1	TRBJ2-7	CASTRPGQGKKYF	TGTGCCAGCACCCGTCCGGGACAGGGAAAAAAGTACTTC
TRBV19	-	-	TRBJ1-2	CASSLAKSYTF	TGTGCCAGTAGTTTGGCCAAGAGCTACACCTTC
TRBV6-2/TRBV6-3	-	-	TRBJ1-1	CASSRGNTEAFF	TGTGCCAGCAGCCGAGGGAACACTGAAGCTTTCTTT
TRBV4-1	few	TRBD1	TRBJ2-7	CASSHVPGQGAREQYF	TGCGCCAGCAGCCACGTCCCGGGACAGGGGGCCCGCGAGCAGTACTTC
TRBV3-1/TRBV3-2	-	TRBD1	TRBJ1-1	CASSPTGQGRNTEAFF	TGTGCCAGCAGCCCGACGGGACAGGGACGAAACACTGAAGCTTTCTTT
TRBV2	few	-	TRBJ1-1	CARLFRTEAFF	TGTGCCAGACTTTTCAGGACTGAAGCTTTCTTT
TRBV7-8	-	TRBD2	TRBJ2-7	CASSFGTGGLAGAYEQYF	TGTGCCAGCAGCTTTGGGACAGGGGGACTAGCGGGAGCTTACGAGCAGTACTTC
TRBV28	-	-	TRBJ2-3	CASSFILTSQRESGATDTQYF	TGTGCCAGCAGTTTCATACTCACCTCCCAGAGGGAATCAGGCGCCACAGATACGCAGTATTTT
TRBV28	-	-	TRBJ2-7	CASTLSLQGGQYF	TGTGCCAGCACCCTGAGCCTCCAGGGTGGGCAGTACTTC
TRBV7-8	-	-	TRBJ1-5	CASSLDSQPQHF	TGTGCCAGCAGCCTGGACAGTCAGCCCCAGCATTTT
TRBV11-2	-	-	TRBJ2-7	CASSLAGQGYEQYF	TGTGCCAGCAGCTTAGCCGGGCAGGGGTACGAGCAGTACTTC
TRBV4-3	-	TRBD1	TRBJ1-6	CASSQSPVQGVSPLHF	TGCGCCAGCAGCCAGTCCCCGGTGCAGGGGGTTTCACCCCTCCACTTT
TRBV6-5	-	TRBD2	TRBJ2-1	CASKPAGLGYNEQFF	TGTGCCAGCAAACCAGCGGGACTAGGGTACAATGAGCAGTTCTTC
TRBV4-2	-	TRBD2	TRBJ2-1	CASSQDQAGSYNEQFF	TGTGCCAGCAGCCAAGATCAAGCGGGATCCTACAATGAGCAGTTCTTC
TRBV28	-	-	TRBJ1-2	CASSLRTVGSGGYTF	TGTGCCAGCAGTTTACGGACAGTCGGGTCGGGTGGCTACACCTTC
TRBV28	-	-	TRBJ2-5	CASRKGVETQYF	TGTGCCAGCAGAAAGGGGGTGGAGACCCAGTACTTC
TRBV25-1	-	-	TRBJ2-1	CASSAGLIETNEQFF	TGTGCCAGCAGTGCCGGACTGATCGAGACTAATGAGCAGTTCTTC
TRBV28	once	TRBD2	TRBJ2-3	CASSLTGWGQGLAGEGTDTQYF	TGTGCCAGCAGTTTAACGGGATGGGGGCAGGGGCTAGCGGGAGAGGGCACAGATACGCAGTATTTT
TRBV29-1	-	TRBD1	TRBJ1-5	CSVSDRAVSQPQHF	TGCAGCGTCTCGGACAGGGCGGTTAGTCAGCCCCAGCATTTT
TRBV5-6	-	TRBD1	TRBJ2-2	CASSSRDRGLTGELFF	TGTGCCAGCAGCTCCCGGGACAGGGGGCTAACCGGGGAGCTGTTTTTT
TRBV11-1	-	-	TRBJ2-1	CASSYALAGNEQFF	TGTGCCAGCAGCTATGCGCTAGCCGGCAATGAGCAGTTCTTC
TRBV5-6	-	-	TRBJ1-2	CASSLEDFQTPNYGYTF	TGTGCCAGCAGCTTGGAGGACTTCCAAACTCCTAACTATGGCTACACCTTC
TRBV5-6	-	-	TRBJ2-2	CASSLVRGGGELFF	TGTGCCAGCAGCTTGGTGAGGGGAGGCGGGGAGCTGTTTTTT
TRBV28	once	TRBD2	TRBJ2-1	CASSLFPPAGGRYDEQFF	TGTGCCAGCAGTTTATTTCCCCCAGCGGGAGGGAGGTACGATGAGCAGTTCTTC
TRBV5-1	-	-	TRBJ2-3	CASSLLDTYTDTQYF	TGCGCCAGCAGCTTGTTGGACACGTACACAGATACGCAGTATTTT
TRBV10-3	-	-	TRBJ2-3	CATLDSRSTDTQYF	TGTGCCACCCTGGACAGCCGAAGCACAGATACGCAGTATTTT
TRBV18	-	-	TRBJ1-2	CASSPLSQLAADGYTF	TGTGCCAGCTCACCACTATCACAGTTGGCTGCAGATGGCTACACCTTC
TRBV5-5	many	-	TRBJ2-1	CASSSRLPSSYNEQFF	TGTGCCAGCAGCTCCCGTCTACCGAGCTCCTACAATGAGCAGTTCTTC
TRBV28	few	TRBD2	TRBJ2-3	CASSFSFREGLISTDTQYF	TGTGCCAGCAGTTTTTCTTTTCGGGAGGGCCTTATCAGCACAGATACGCAGTATTTT